The rows below give T cell receptor beta chains drawn from one sample of a study of T cells after yellow fever vaccination. TCRdb called the 5' RACE reads again in MiXCR, with one record for every CDR3 protein. The sample lists about 630,000 distinct CDR3 sequences; around an eighth were seen once. The sample consisted of PBMCs, taken on the day of the yellow fever booster vaccination. These receptors were obtained from a man aged 25-40 years who received the YFV17D yellow fever vaccine. The CDR3 runs from the conserved cysteine through the conserved F or W. The order of the fields is CDR3 DNA, CDR3 protein, clone size, J gene, V gene, D gene. A D gene is named only where the DNA matches it firmly. Not every row has a clone size; where given, it reads once, few, many or a size class.

CDR3 DNA: TGCGCCAGCAGCCCACAGGGACGAGAGGGGACCGGGGAGCTGTTTTTT
CDR3 protein: CASSPQGREGTGELFF
clone size: NA
J gene: TRBJ2-2
V gene: TRBV5-1
D gene: NA

CDR3 DNA: TGTGCCACCAGTGAGCCACAGGGAAACAATGAGCAGTTCTTC
CDR3 protein: CATSEPQGNNEQFF
clone size: NA
J gene: TRBJ2-1
V gene: TRBV24-1
D gene: NA

CDR3 DNA: TGTGCCAGCAGTTTGAAAAGCGGAGGATACAATGAGCAGTTCTTC
CDR3 protein: CASSLKSGGYNEQFF
clone size: few
J gene: TRBJ2-1
V gene: TRBV12-3/TRBV12-4
D gene: NA

CDR3 DNA: TGTGCCAGCAGCCCGGGGACTATCCTAAACGAGCAGTACTTC
CDR3 protein: CASSPGTILNEQYF
clone size: few
J gene: TRBJ2-7
V gene: TRBV11-2
D gene: TRBD2

CDR3 DNA: TGCAGTGCTTCCTCCGGGACTCCATCCAATGAGCAGTTCTTC
CDR3 protein: CSASSGTPSNEQFF
clone size: NA
J gene: TRBJ2-1
V gene: TRBV20-1
D gene: NA

CDR3 DNA: TGTGCCAGCAGCCCCATAGCGGGAGGGCCCTACAATGAGCAGTTCTTC
CDR3 protein: CASSPIAGGPYNEQFF
clone size: many
J gene: TRBJ2-1
V gene: TRBV28
D gene: TRBD2

CDR3 DNA: TGCAGTGCTAGAGGAGGACAGGGGTATGAGACCCAGTACTTC
CDR3 protein: CSARGGQGYETQYF
clone size: medium-sized
J gene: TRBJ2-5
V gene: TRBV20-1
D gene: TRBD1

CDR3 DNA: TGTGCCAGCAGCGGAGAACTAGCGGAAATCCAAGAGACCCAGTACTTC
CDR3 protein: CASSGELAEIQETQYF
clone size: NA
J gene: TRBJ2-5
V gene: TRBV7-9
D gene: TRBD2

CDR3 DNA: TGTGCCAGCAGCTTTGTGCTAGCCTACACCGGGGAGCTGTTTTTT
CDR3 protein: CASSFVLAYTGELFF
clone size: few
J gene: TRBJ2-2
V gene: TRBV7-9
D gene: NA

CDR3 DNA: TGCGCCAGCAGCCAAGTACAGGGGAGCCACGAGCAGTACTTC
CDR3 protein: CASSQVQGSHEQYF
clone size: NA
J gene: TRBJ2-7
V gene: TRBV4-3
D gene: TRBD1

CDR3 DNA: TGTGCCAGCAGCCAAAGATATGAGCAGTTCTTC
CDR3 protein: CASSQRYEQFF
clone size: few
J gene: TRBJ2-1
V gene: TRBV14
D gene: NA

CDR3 DNA: TGTGCCAGCAGCGCGTCCAGCTCCTACGAGCAGTACTTC
CDR3 protein: CASSASSSYEQYF
clone size: many
J gene: TRBJ2-7
V gene: TRBV5-6
D gene: NA

CDR3 DNA: TGTGCCAGCAGCTTGGATTGGGGGAGGGTGAACACTGAAGCTTTCTTT
CDR3 protein: CASSLDWGRVNTEAFF
clone size: NA
J gene: TRBJ1-1
V gene: TRBV5-6
D gene: NA

CDR3 DNA: TGTGCCAGCAGGCAGACAGCAATGAACACTGAAGCTTTCTTT
CDR3 protein: CASRQTAMNTEAFF
clone size: few
J gene: TRBJ1-1
V gene: TRBV7-2
D gene: NA

CDR3 DNA: TGTGCCAGCAGCTTTTTGAGTGGACAGGGAAACACTGAAGCTTTCTTT
CDR3 protein: CASSFLSGQGNTEAFF
clone size: NA
J gene: TRBJ1-1
V gene: TRBV11-2
D gene: TRBD1

CDR3 DNA: TGTGCCAGCAGTCACAGGGGTAGAAATTCACCCCTCCACTTT
CDR3 protein: CASSHRGRNSPLHF
clone size: NA
J gene: TRBJ1-6
V gene: TRBV12-3/TRBV12-4
D gene: TRBD1

CDR3 DNA: TGTGCCAGCAGCTATGCTAGCGGGCCGCTCACCGGGGAGCTGTTTTTT
CDR3 protein: CASSYASGPLTGELFF
clone size: NA
J gene: TRBJ2-2
V gene: TRBV7-2
D gene: TRBD2

CDR3 DNA: TGCAGTGCTAGACCCGGGACTAGCGGGTCATATGAGCAGTTCTTC
CDR3 protein: CSARPGTSGSYEQFF
clone size: NA
J gene: TRBJ2-1
V gene: TRBV20-1
D gene: TRBD2

CDR3 DNA: TGTGCCATCAGTGAAATAGCAGGCGTAGGCAACGAGCAGTACTTC
CDR3 protein: CAISEIAGVGNEQYF
clone size: few
J gene: TRBJ2-7
V gene: TRBV10-3
D gene: NA

CDR3 DNA: TGTGCCTTCAGTACCCGGATAATCGGGACAGGGGGAATGGAGACCCAGTACTTC
CDR3 protein: CAFSTRIIGTGGMETQYF
clone size: few
J gene: TRBJ2-5
V gene: TRBV2
D gene: TRBD1

CDR3 DNA: TGTGCCAGCCACGACCCCGGGGGGCTGTCAATGGAGCTGTTTTTT
CDR3 protein: CASHDPGGLSMELFF
clone size: few
J gene: TRBJ2-2
V gene: TRBV19
D gene: NA

CDR3 DNA: TGTGCCAGCAGTTTCCGCAGGGGCTATGGCTACACCTTC
CDR3 protein: CASSFRRGYGYTF
clone size: NA
J gene: TRBJ1-2
V gene: TRBV12-3/TRBV12-4
D gene: NA

CDR3 DNA: TGTGCCAGCAGCATGGAAAAGCGGGGGCCGGGAGGTTCGGGTGAGCAGTTCTTC
CDR3 protein: CASSMEKRGPGGSGEQFF
clone size: NA
J gene: TRBJ2-1
V gene: TRBV21-1
D gene: NA

CDR3 DNA: TGTGCCAGCAGTCCCATCGGTATCGAATTTACCGGGGAGCTGTTTTTT
CDR3 protein: CASSPIGIEFTGELFF
clone size: once
J gene: TRBJ2-2
V gene: TRBV12-3/TRBV12-4
D gene: NA

CDR3 DNA: TGCAGCGTTGGTGGGACAGGGAGGACCGGGGAGCTGTTTTTT
CDR3 protein: CSVGGTGRTGELFF
clone size: few
J gene: TRBJ2-2
V gene: TRBV29-1
D gene: TRBD1

CDR3 DNA: TGTGCCAGCAGCAAGGAACAGAACACTGAAGCTTTCTTT
CDR3 protein: CASSKEQNTEAFF
clone size: few
J gene: TRBJ1-1
V gene: TRBV7-9
D gene: NA

CDR3 DNA: TGCAGCATAGAGAAGGGCTCCTACGAGCAGTACTTC
CDR3 protein: CSIEKGSYEQYF
clone size: few
J gene: TRBJ2-7
V gene: TRBV29-1
D gene: NA

CDR3 DNA: TGTGCCATCAGCCCTCAACCTAAGAACGGTGAGCAGTTCTTC
CDR3 protein: CAISPQPKNGEQFF
clone size: NA
J gene: TRBJ2-1
V gene: TRBV10-3
D gene: NA

CDR3 DNA: TGTGCCAGCAGTCAACAGGGGCCATATACCCAAGAGACCCAGTACTTC
CDR3 protein: CASSQQGPYTQETQYF
clone size: NA
J gene: TRBJ2-5
V gene: TRBV6-2/TRBV6-3
D gene: TRBD1

CDR3 DNA: TGTGCCAGCAGTTACCTTGAAAATAGCAATCAGCCCCAGCATTTT
CDR3 protein: CASSYLENSNQPQHF
clone size: few
J gene: TRBJ1-5
V gene: TRBV6-5
D gene: NA

CDR3 DNA: TGTGCCAGCAGCAAACAGGAGAACACTGAAGCTTTCTTT
CDR3 protein: CASSKQENTEAFF
clone size: NA
J gene: TRBJ1-1
V gene: TRBV7-9
D gene: NA

CDR3 DNA: TGCAGTGCCCCGCCGGGACTAGCGGGAGACGCGGAAGATACGCAGTATTTT
CDR3 protein: CSAPPGLAGDAEDTQYF
clone size: NA
J gene: TRBJ2-3
V gene: TRBV20-1
D gene: TRBD2

CDR3 DNA: TGCAGTGCTAGAATAGAACCCGAGTACCTCACGCAGTATTTT
CDR3 protein: CSARIEPEYLTQYF
clone size: few
J gene: TRBJ2-3
V gene: TRBV20-1
D gene: NA

CDR3 DNA: TGCGCCAGCAGCCAAGGGCGGAGGCAGGGGACAGATACGCAGTATTTT
CDR3 protein: CASSQGRRQGTDTQYF
clone size: NA
J gene: TRBJ2-3
V gene: TRBV4-3
D gene: NA

CDR3 DNA: TGTGCCAGCAGCGCCCGAGCCGGGACAGCTATCAACGAGCAGTTCTTC
CDR3 protein: CASSARAGTAINEQFF
clone size: few
J gene: TRBJ2-1
V gene: TRBV5-4
D gene: TRBD1

CDR3 DNA: TGTGCCACCAGCAGGGAGGGGACAGCTGGAAACACCATATATTTT
CDR3 protein: CATSREGTAGNTIYF
clone size: few
J gene: TRBJ1-3
V gene: TRBV15
D gene: TRBD1

CDR3 DNA: TGTGCCAGCAGCACCGAGGGAGGGGGGGACTACGAGCAGTACTTC
CDR3 protein: CASSTEGGGDYEQYF
clone size: NA
J gene: TRBJ2-7
V gene: TRBV7-2
D gene: NA

CDR3 DNA: TGTGCCACCAGTGATTCCAGGAAACTGGACAATGAGCAGTTCTTC
CDR3 protein: CATSDSRKLDNEQFF
clone size: few
J gene: TRBJ2-1
V gene: TRBV24-1
D gene: NA

CDR3 DNA: TGTGCCAGCAGTCCCACGCCAGTTAAAGATACGCAGTATTTT
CDR3 protein: CASSPTPVKDTQYF
clone size: few
J gene: TRBJ2-3
V gene: TRBV6-2/TRBV6-3
D gene: NA

CDR3 DNA: TGTGCCAGCAGCTTAGGCCTCCCCGCCCTCAGCGAGCAGTACTTC
CDR3 protein: CASSLGLPALSEQYF
clone size: NA
J gene: TRBJ2-7
V gene: TRBV11-1
D gene: NA

CDR3 DNA: TGCGCCAGCAGCCAAGGACTAGCGGGACTGAGCTCCTACAATGAGCAGTTCTTC
CDR3 protein: CASSQGLAGLSSYNEQFF
clone size: NA
J gene: TRBJ2-1
V gene: TRBV4-3
D gene: TRBD2

CDR3 DNA: TGCGCCAGCAGCCAGGCGAGACAGGGAGTGTTCGCTGAAGCTTTCTTT
CDR3 protein: CASSQARQGVFAEAFF
clone size: few
J gene: TRBJ1-1
V gene: TRBV4-1
D gene: TRBD1

CDR3 DNA: TGTGCCAGCACTCTCCCCCGGGCGGGCCTCGGGGGCGAGCAGTACTTC
CDR3 protein: CASTLPRAGLGGEQYF
clone size: few
J gene: TRBJ2-7
V gene: TRBV6-1
D gene: NA

CDR3 DNA: TGCGCCAGCAGCCGGACGGACTATAATTCACCCCTCCACTTT
CDR3 protein: CASSRTDYNSPLHF
clone size: many
J gene: TRBJ1-6
V gene: TRBV5-1
D gene: NA

CDR3 DNA: TGCAGTGCTGGGCGGGGAGCCGAGCAGTACTTC
CDR3 protein: CSAGRGAEQYF
clone size: few
J gene: TRBJ2-7
V gene: TRBV20-1
D gene: NA

CDR3 DNA: TGTGCCAGCAGCCGGGACAGCGAGTACTTC
CDR3 protein: CASSRDSEYF
clone size: few
J gene: TRBJ2-5
V gene: TRBV7-9
D gene: TRBD1

CDR3 DNA: TGTGCCACCAGCTGGGGCACCGGGGAGCTGTTTTTT
CDR3 protein: CATSWGTGELFF
clone size: many
J gene: TRBJ2-2
V gene: TRBV15
D gene: NA

CDR3 DNA: TGCAGTGCAAGGGGACTCAACAATGAGCAGTTCTTC
CDR3 protein: CSARGLNNEQFF
clone size: many
J gene: TRBJ2-1
V gene: TRBV20-1
D gene: NA

CDR3 DNA: TGTGCCAGCAGCTTAGACAGGCCCTACGAGCAGTACTTC
CDR3 protein: CASSLDRPYEQYF
clone size: many
J gene: TRBJ2-7
V gene: TRBV7-2
D gene: NA

CDR3 DNA: TGCGCCAGCGGACTCCTTGGGGAGCTGTTTTTT
CDR3 protein: CASGLLGELFF
clone size: NA
J gene: TRBJ2-2
V gene: TRBV5-1
D gene: NA

CDR3 DNA: TGTGCCAGCAGCCAAGCGGGGCGGAAGGATTCACCCCTCCACTTT
CDR3 protein: CASSQAGRKDSPLHF
clone size: NA
J gene: TRBJ1-6
V gene: TRBV3-1
D gene: NA

CDR3 DNA: TGCAGCGTTGATGGTGAACGGGACTACGAGCAGTACTTC
CDR3 protein: CSVDGERDYEQYF
clone size: NA
J gene: TRBJ2-7
V gene: TRBV29-1
D gene: NA